The 8 T cell receptor beta chains listed next were all sequenced from one sample in a study of metastatic and nonmetastatic thyroid tumors. TCRdb re-clonotyped the PCR reads via MiXCR. The sample yields some 4,000 clones, about 32% seen once. Thyroid surgery was performed in patients who had received no treatment beforehand. Sequencing was done on a sample of adjacent normal tissue. These TCRs come from a female donor with papillary thyroid cancer or a benign thyroid nodule (not recorded which). Some clones in this sample may be carry-over from other donors' samples.

The chain joins TRBV12-3 or TRBV12-4 to TRBJ1-6; D is unclear. Between the trimmed V and J ends, which lost 6 bases and 8 bases, there was a span of 11 bases. The CDR3 covers 13 residues. For the CDR3, the DNA is TGTGCCAGCAGGTACCAGGCGGATTCACCCCTCCACTTT. It is translated as CASRYQADSPLHF.

Note on this clone: The CDR3 does not end in the conserved phenylalanine or tryptophan, so this is likely a read error. Because the CDR3's place on the DNA is in doubt, the DNA is left out and the CDR3 is given as listed by TCRdb. This chain connects TRBV20-1 to TRBJ2-7; the D call TRBD2 from the table was never checked on the DNA. CDR1 and CDR2 from the germline V gene are DFQATT and SNEGSKA (reference sequence). The CDR3 spans 12 amino acids, including both terminal residues. CDR3 in amino acids: CSAKLADYEQSC.

This clone was seen only a few times. V is TRBV7-2 and J is TRBJ2-7, with 8 bases aligning to TRBD1. After removal of 5 bases from V and 7 bases from J, the junction contained 4 bases not matched to a gene. Germline lookup yields CDR1 SGHTA and CDR2 FQGNSA. This CDR3 is 12 amino acids long. Here the CDR3 DNA reads TGTGCCAGCAGCCCAGGACAGGGAGAGCAGTACTTC. It specifies CASSPGQGEQYF.

The gene calls are TRBV10-2 and TRBJ1-2; D unclear. This CDR3 region has 13 residues. V lost 3 bases and J lost 4, with 9 bases in between. Per the germline V gene, CDR1 is WSHSY and CDR2 is SAAADI. CDR3 sequence (DNA): TGCGCCAGCAGTGATGACCTCTCCTATGGCTACACCTTC. The encoded protein is CASSDDLSYGYTF.

Only a few counts were recorded for this clone. The chain is built from TRBV7-2 and TRBJ2-7; D unresolved. The germline CDR1 and CDR2 sequences are SGHTA and FQGNSA. V was pared by 5 bases and J by 3 bases, with 8 bases between. This CDR3 is built from 12 residues. In DNA, the CDR3 is TGTGCCAGCAGCCACAACAGCTACGAGCAGTACTTC. Translated, it gives CASSHNSYEQYF.

There are a few counts of this clone. The chain combines TRBV19 with TRBJ1-2; D gene unclear. The CDR3 loop spans 13 amino acids. From germline, CDR1 is LNHDA and CDR2 SQIVND (reference sequence). Trimming shortened V by 3 bases and J by 6 bases, and 11 bases separated the two germline ends. The DNA of the CDR3 is TGTGCCAGTAGTATGGGGTGGACGGATGGCTACACCTTC. Protein sequence: CASSMGWTDGYTF.

The chain has TRBV5-1 and TRBJ1-1; 8 bases map to TRBD1. V shed 4 bases, J shed 1 base, and the junction held 3 bases outside the gene matches. The CDR3 is 14 amino acids. Germline CDR1 and CDR2: SGHRS and YFSETQ. The CDR3 spells CASSPGTGNTEAFF. In nucleotides, the CDR3 is TGCGCCAGCAGCCCAGGGACAGGGAACACTGAAGCTTTCTTT.

This clone is labeled medium-sized. This chain joins TRBV4-1 and TRBJ1-6, with D possibly being TRBD1 (6 bases). Germline V CDR1 and CDR2: MGHRA, YSYEKL. The CDR3 totals 14 residues. V dropped 1 base and J dropped 5 bases, with 6 bases sitting between them. As DNA, the CDR3 is TGCGCCAGCAGCCAAGGACAGGATAATTCACCCCTCCACTTT. This encodes CASSQGQDNSPLHF.